This T cell receptor beta chain was observed in a study of blood T cells in healthy people across ages. This clonotype was counted between two and nine times. The second PCR ran roughly 6 to 12 cycles with a sample-barcoded 5' primer and J-beta primers. TCRdb reanalysed the 5' RACE reads using MiXCR and keeps one entry per CDR3 protein. The sample comprises 550,000 to 650,000 distinct CDR3 sequences, around 27% of which are singletons, and about 3.3% rests with the top ten. Germline-derived CDR1 and CDR2 are SEHNR and FQNEAQ (reference sequence). The CDR3 runs 18 residues. Between the trimmed V and J ends, which lost 5 bases and 4 bases, there was a span of 25 bases. The sample was also linked to a second study, of T cells of mothers and their children.

The sequence was collected from a boy younger than 10 in good health. The chain has TRBV7-9 and TRBJ2-3; no reliable D call. The sample consisted of blood. Here the CDR3 DNA reads TGTGCCAGCAGCCCCCCGAATTTGGGCCTATCCCTCCCAGATACGCAGTATTTT. Translation gives CASSPPNLGLSLPDTQYF.